These T cell receptor beta chains were read from a single sample in a study of technical replicates of blood from a handful of donors. Clones were read by immunoSEQ multiplex PCR, and TCRdb kept only the in-frame ones, dropping some. The table records approximately 100,000 clones, nearly 96% of them present only once. Sequencing was performed on T cells isolated from PBMCs. These receptor sequences come from a human donor in good health. The CDR3 runs from the conserved cysteine through the conserved F or W. The D gene is left open where the match is weak. Not all rows give a size; the values are once, few, many and, for expanded clones, a class.

.	TRBV7-3	15	.	TRBJ1-1	TGTGCCAGCAGCCCAAACTCCGACAGGAACACTGAAGCTTTCTTT	CASSPNSDRNTEAFF
.	TRBV7-6	17	TRBD1	TRBJ1-1	TGTGCCAGCAGCTTAGGAGGGACAGGGCGGTCCGGGACTGAAGCTTTCTTT	CASSLGGTGRSGTEAFF
.	TRBV9	13	TRBD2	TRBJ2-1	TGTGCCAGCAGCCCGGGGGGATCGGGACTTCAGTTCTTC	CASSPGGSGLQFF
.	TRBV18	14	.	TRBJ2-7	TGTGCCAGCTCACCAATTGACAGAATCTACGAGCAGTACTTC	CASSPIDRIYEQYF
.	TRBV4-1	13	.	TRBJ2-7	TGCGCCAGCAGCGGACTCAGAAAGGGCGAGCAGTACTTC	CASSGLRKGEQYF
.	TRBV25-1	17	TRBD1	TRBJ1-6	TGTGCCAGCACCGACCGGCGGGACAGTCTACGGGATTCACCCCTCCACTTT	CASTDRRDSLRDSPLHF
.	TRBV11-1	15	.	TRBJ1-5	TGTGCCAGCAGCTTAGGCCGGGAAGGGGGACAGCCCCAGCATTTT	CASSLGREGGQPQHF
.	TRBV6-5	15	TRBD1	TRBJ1-4	TGTGCCAGCAGTTACTCCGGGACAGGGGGCGAAAAACTGTTTTTT	CASSYSGTGGEKLFF
.	TRBV7-9	17	TRBD1	TRBJ2-7	TGTGCCAGCAGCTCGCATATCGGCGGGACAGGGGCCTACGAGCAGTACTTC	CASSSHIGGTGAYEQYF
.	TRBV7-9	17	TRBD1	TRBJ2-7	TGTGCCAGCAGCTTATCCTTACCGGGACAGGGGAGCTACGAGCAGTACTTC	CASSLSLPGQGSYEQYF
.	TRBV2	13	.	TRBJ1-2	TGTGCCAGCAGTGATCTACAGAACTATGGCTACACCTTC	CASSDLQNYGYTF
.	TRBV5-5	14	.	TRBJ2-5	TGTGCCAGCAGCTTGCTGACAGGCCCGGCGACCCAGTACTTC	CASSLLTGPATQYF
.	TRBV30	14	TRBD1	TRBJ1-4	TGTGCCTTCGGTACAGGGGACGGTAATGAAAAACTGTTTTTT	CAFGTGDGNEKLFF
.	TRBV11-2	14	.	TRBJ1-2	TGTGCCAGCAGCGTCCAAACAGGGTGGCATGGCTACACCTTC	CASSVQTGWHGYTF
.	TRBV5-5	15	TRBD1	TRBJ1-4	TGTGCCAGCAGCTGGAGTTTCCAGGGGGGAGAAAAACTGTTTTTT	CASSWSFQGGEKLFF
.	TRBV6-5	13	.	TRBJ2-1	TGTGCCAGCAGTTACTCGACCGAGGGTGAGCAGTTCTTC	CASSYSTEGEQFF
.	TRBV12-5	17	TRBD1	TRBJ1-1	TGTGCTAGTGGTTTGGTACTGGGACAGGGTTTGGGACCTGAAGCTTTCTTT	CASGLVLGQGLGPEAFF
.	TRBV5-5	17	TRBD1	TRBJ2-1	TGTGCCAGCACCACTGAACCGGGACAGGAAATAGAGAATGAGCAGTTCTTC	CASTTEPGQEIENEQFF
.	TRBV18	17	.	TRBJ1-2	TGTGCCAGCTCACCGGAAAGACGGACCGGAGGAGGCTATGGCTACACCTTC	CASSPERRTGGGYGYTF
once	TRBV11-1	15	TRBD2	TRBJ2-3	TGTGCCAGCAGCTTAATTCGGGGGGGCACAGATACGCAGTATTTT	CASSLIRGGTDTQYF
.	TRBV5-4	16	TRBD1	TRBJ1-1	TGTGCCAGCAGCTTAGGAACAGGGGGTGGGAGCACTGAAGCTTTCTTT	CASSLGTGGGSTEAFF
few	TRBV2	15	TRBD1	TRBJ1-1	TGTGCCAGCAGTGTACAGGGGGGCCTGAACACTGAAGCTTTCTTT	CASSVQGGLNTEAFF
.	TRBV7-9	14	TRBD1	TRBJ1-1	TGTGCCAGCAGCTTGGGACAGGGAGTCGCTGAAGCTTTCTTT	CASSLGQGVAEAFF
.	TRBV6-1	15	.	TRBJ2-7	TGTGCCATCTCTAGCAGGGGGGCCTTCTCCTACGAGCAGTACTTC	CAISSRGAFSYEQYF
.	TRBV5-1	16	TRBD1	TRBJ2-2	TGCGCCAGCAGCGAAGGACAGGGGGCGGTATCCGGGGAGCTGTTTTTT	CASSEGQGAVSGELFF
.	TRBV6-5	16	.	TRBJ2-2	TGTGCCAGCAGTTACGCCGAGGCCAGGAACACCGGGGAGCTGTTTTTT	CASSYAEARNTGELFF
once	TRBV4-1	16	.	TRBJ1-2	TGCGCCAGCAGCCCCTCAGGGGACATGCCCAGTTATGGCTACACCTTC	CASSPSGDMPSYGYTF